This T cell receptor (beta chain) was sequenced during a study of STAT5B mutations in CD4+ large granular lymphocyte leukemia. Assay used: immunoSEQ multiplex PCR; TCRdb lists only in-frame clones, some missing. The sample contains 30,000 to 40,000 clones, 69% of which appear only once. Germline V gene data show CDR1 as SGHTA and CDR2 as FQGNSA. V was clipped by 5 bases and J by 4 bases; unmatched bases: 4. The CDR3 spans 13 residues. Sequenced input: CD4+ T cells from blood buffy coats. This TCR was sampled from a human donor in good health. V usage is TRBV7-2 and J usage is TRBJ2-5; TRBD2 aligns across 7 bases. CDR3 coding DNA: TGTGCCAGCAGCCCATCGGGGGGAGAGACCCAGTACTTC. The encoded protein is CASSPSGGETQYF. The full variable domain, rest sourced from reference TRBV7-2 and TRBJ2-5, is GAGVSQSPSNKVTEKGKDVELRCDPISGHTALYWYRQSLGQGLEFLIYFQGNSAPDKSGLPSDRFSAERTGGSVSTLTIQRTQQEDSAVYLCASSPSGGETQYFGPGTRLLVL.